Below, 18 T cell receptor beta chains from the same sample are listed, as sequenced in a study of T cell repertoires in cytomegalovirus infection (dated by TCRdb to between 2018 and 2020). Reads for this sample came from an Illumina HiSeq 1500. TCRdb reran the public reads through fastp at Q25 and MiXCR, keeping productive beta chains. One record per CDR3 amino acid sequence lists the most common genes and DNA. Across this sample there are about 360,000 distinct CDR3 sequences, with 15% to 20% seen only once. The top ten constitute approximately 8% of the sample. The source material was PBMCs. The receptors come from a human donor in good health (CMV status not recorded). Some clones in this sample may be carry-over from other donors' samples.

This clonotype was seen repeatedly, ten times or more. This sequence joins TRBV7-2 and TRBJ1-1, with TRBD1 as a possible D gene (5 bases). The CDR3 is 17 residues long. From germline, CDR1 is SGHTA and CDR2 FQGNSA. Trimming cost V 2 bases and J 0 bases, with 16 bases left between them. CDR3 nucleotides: TGTGCCAGCAGCTTAAAGGGGATATCTGCGATGAACACTGAAGCTTTCTTT. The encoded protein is CASSLKGISAMNTEAFF.

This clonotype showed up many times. CDR3 sequence reads: CASSSQGGGANVLTF. The DNA of the CDR3 is TGTGCCAGCAGCTCGCAGGGGGGTGGGGCCAACGTCCTGACTTTC. The chain is built from TRBV7-2 and TRBJ2-6; D may be TRBD1 (7 bases). The V end was cut by 4 bases, the J end by 3 bases, with 10 bases between. This CDR3 has 15 amino acids. Germline V gene sequence: CDR1 SGHTA, CDR2 FQGNSA.

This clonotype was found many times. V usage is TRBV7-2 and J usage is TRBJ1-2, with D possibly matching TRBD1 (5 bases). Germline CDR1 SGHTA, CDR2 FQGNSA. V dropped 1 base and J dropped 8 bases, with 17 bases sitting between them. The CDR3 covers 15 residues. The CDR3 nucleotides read TGTGCCAGCAGCTTAGAGAGTCCCGCAGGGCACGGCTACACCTTC. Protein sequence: CASSLESPAGHGYTF.

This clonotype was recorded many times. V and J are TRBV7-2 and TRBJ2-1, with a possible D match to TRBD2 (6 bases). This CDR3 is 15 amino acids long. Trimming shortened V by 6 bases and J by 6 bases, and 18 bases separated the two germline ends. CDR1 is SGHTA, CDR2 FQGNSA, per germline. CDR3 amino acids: CASSSGVSATNEQFF. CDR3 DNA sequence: TGTGCCAGCAGTTCGGGGGTTAGCGCTACCAATGAGCAGTTCTTC.

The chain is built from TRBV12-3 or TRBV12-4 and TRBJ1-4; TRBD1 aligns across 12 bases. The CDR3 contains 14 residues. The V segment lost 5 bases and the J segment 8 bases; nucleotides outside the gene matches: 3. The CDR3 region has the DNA TGTGCCAGCAGTACCGGGACAGGGGGCGAAAAACTGTTTTTT. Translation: CASSTGTGGEKLFF.

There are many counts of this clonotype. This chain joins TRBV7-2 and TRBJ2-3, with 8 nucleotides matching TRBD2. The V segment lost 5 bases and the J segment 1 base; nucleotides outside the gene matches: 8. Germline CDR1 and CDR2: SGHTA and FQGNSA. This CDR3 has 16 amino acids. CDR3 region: CASSLQPGGGTDTQYF. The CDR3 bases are TGTGCCAGCAGCCTCCAACCCGGGGGGGGCACAGATACGCAGTATTTT.

In nucleotides, the CDR3 is TGTGCCAGCAGCTATGGACTTACTCCAGATTACGAGCAGTACTTC. Amino acid sequence: CASSYGLTPDYEQYF. This chain uses TRBV7-8 with TRBJ2-7; possibly TRBD2 for D (5 bases). This CDR3 has 15 amino acids. Germline CDR1 reads SGHVS; CDR2 reads FQNEAQ. V lost 4 bases and J lost 4, with 17 bases in between.

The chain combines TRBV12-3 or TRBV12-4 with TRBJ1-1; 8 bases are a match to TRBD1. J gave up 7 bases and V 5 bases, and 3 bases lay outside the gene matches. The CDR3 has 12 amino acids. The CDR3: CASSGQGGEAFF. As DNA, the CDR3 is TGTGCCAGCAGTGGACAGGGCGGTGAAGCTTTCTTT.

This CDR3 is CSAVPWGGGRRSNQPQHF. CDR3 bases: TGCAGTGCTGTGCCTTGGGGGGGTGGCAGGAGAAGTAATCAGCCCCAGCATTTT. The chain carries TRBV20-1 and TRBJ1-5; D possibly corresponds to TRBD1 (5 bases). The CDR3 contains 18 residues. V lost 5 bases to trimming and J lost 4 bases, with 27 bases between them. Germline V gene data show CDR1 as DFQATT and CDR2 as SNEGSKA (reference sequence).

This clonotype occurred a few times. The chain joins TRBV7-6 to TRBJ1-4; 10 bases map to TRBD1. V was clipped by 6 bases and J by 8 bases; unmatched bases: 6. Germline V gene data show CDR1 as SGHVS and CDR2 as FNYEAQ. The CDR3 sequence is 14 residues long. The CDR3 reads CASRRQGALEKLFF. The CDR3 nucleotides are TGTGCCAGCAGGCGACAGGGGGCATTGGAAAAACTGTTTTTT.

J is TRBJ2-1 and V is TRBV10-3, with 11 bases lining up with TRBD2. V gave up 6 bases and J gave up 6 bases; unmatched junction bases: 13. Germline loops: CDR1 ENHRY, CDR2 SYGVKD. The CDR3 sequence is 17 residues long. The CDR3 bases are TGTGCCATCAGCCCCTTTTCACTAGCGGGAGTCGGCAATGAGCAGTTCTTC. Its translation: CAISPFSLAGVGNEQFF.

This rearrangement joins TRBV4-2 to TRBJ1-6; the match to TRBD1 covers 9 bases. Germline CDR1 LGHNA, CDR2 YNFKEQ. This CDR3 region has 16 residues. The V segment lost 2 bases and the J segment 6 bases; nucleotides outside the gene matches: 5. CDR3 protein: CASSQRGTGSNSPLHF. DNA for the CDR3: TGTGCCAGCAGCCAAAGAGGGACAGGGAGTAATTCACCCCTCCACTTT.

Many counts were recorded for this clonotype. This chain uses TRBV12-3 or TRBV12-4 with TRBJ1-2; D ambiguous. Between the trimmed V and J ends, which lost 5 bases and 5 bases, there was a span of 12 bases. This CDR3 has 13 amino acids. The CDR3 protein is CASSREGQYGYTF. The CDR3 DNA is TGTGCCAGCAGTCGCGAGGGTCAATATGGCTACACCTTC.

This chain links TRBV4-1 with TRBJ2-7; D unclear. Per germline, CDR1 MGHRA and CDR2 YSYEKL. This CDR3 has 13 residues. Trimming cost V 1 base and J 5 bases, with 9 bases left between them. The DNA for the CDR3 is TGCGCCAGCAGCCAAGGGCATGTGGACGAGCAGTACTTC. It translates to CASSQGHVDEQYF.

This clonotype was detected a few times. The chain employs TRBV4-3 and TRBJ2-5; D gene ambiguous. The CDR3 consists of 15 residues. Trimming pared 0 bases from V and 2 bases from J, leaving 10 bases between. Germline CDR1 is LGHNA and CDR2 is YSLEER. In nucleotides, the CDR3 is TGCGCCAGCAGCCAAGATTTGACTGCACAAGAGACCCAGTACTTC. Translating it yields CASSQDLTAQETQYF.

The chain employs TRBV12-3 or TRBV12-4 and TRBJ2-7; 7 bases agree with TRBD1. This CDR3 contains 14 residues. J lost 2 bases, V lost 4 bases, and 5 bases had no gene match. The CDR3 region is CASSSTGQTYEQYF. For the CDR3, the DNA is TGTGCCAGCAGTTCCACGGGACAGACCTACGAGCAGTACTTC.

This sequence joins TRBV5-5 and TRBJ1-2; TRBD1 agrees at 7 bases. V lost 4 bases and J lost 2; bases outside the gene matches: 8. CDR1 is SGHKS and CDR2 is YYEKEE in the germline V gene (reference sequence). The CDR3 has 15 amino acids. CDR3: CASSPTGDVNYGYTF. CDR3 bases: TGTGCCAGCAGCCCCACAGGGGACGTGAACTATGGCTACACCTTC.

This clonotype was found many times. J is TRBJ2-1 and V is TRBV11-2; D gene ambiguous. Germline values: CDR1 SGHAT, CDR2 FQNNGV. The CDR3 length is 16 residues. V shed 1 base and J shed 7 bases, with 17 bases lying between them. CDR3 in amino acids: CASSLVVATLGNEQFF. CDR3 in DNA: TGTGCCAGCAGCTTAGTGGTCGCGACCCTAGGGAATGAGCAGTTCTTC.